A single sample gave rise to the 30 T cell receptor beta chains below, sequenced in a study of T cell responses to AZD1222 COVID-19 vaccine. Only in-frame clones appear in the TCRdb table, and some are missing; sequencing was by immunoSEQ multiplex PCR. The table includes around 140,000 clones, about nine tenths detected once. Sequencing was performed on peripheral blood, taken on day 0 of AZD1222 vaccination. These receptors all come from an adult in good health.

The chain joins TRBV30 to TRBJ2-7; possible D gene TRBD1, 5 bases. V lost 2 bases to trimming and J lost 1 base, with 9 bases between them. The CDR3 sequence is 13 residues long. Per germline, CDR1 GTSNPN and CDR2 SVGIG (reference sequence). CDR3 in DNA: TGTGCCTGGAGTAAGGGGAAGTCCTACGAGCAGTACTTC. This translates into CAWSKGKSYEQYF.

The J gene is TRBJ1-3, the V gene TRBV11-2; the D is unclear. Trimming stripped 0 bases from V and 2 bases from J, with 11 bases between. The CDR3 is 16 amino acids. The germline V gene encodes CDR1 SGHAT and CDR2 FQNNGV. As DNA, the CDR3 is TGTGCCAGCAGCTTAGACCGACTGGGAGCTGGAAACACCATATATTTT. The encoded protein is CASSLDRLGAGNTIYF.

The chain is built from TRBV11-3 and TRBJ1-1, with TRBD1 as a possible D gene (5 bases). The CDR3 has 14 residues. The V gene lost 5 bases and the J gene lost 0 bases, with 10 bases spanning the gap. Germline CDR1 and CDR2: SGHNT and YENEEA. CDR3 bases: TGTGCCAGCAGCCCCTCGGGGCTGAACACTGAAGCTTTCTTT. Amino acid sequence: CASSPSGLNTEAFF.

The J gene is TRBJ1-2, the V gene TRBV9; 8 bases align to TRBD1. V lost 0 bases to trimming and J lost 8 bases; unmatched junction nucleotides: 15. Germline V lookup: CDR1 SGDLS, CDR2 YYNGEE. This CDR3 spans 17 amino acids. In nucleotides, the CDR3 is TGTGCCAGCAGCGTAGGGGAAGCAGGGGGCGACCCTGAGGGCTACACCTTC. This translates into CASSVGEAGGDPEGYTF. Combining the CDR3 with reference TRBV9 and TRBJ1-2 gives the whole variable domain DSGVTQTPKHLITATGQRVTLRCSPRSGDLSVYWYQQSLDQGLQFLIQYYNGEERAKGNILERFSAQQFPDLHSELNLSSLELGDSALYFCASSVGEAGGDPEGYTFGSGTRLTVV.

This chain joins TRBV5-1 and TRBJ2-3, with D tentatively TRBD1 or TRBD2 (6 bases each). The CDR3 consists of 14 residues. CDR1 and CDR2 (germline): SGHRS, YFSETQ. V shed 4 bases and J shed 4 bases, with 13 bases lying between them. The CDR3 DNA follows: TGCGCCAGCAGCCTGGGGGGCCGCCCAGATACGCAGTATTTT. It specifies CASSLGGRPDTQYF.

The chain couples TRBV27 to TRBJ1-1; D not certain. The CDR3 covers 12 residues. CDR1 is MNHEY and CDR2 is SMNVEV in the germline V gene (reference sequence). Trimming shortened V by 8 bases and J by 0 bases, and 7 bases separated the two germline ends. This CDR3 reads CASPDLNTEAFF. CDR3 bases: TGTGCCAGCCCAGATCTGAACACTGAAGCTTTCTTT.

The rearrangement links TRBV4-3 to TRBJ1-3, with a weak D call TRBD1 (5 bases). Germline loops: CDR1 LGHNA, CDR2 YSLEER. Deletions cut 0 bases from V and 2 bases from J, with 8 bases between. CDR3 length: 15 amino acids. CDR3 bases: TGCGCCAGCAGCCAAGAGAGAGGGGCTGGAAACACCATATATTTT. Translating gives CASSQERGAGNTIYF.

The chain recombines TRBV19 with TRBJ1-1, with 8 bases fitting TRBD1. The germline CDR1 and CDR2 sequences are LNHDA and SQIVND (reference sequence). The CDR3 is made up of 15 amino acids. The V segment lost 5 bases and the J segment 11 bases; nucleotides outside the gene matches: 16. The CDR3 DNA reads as TGTGCCAGTAGTCCGACAGGGGAGACCCTCTTCGCTGCTTTCTTT. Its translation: CASSPTGETLFAAFF.

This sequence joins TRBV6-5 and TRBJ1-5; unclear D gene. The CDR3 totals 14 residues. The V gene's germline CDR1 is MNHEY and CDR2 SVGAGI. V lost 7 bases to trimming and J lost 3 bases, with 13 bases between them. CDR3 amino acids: CASTEGGANQPQHF. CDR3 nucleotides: TGTGCCAGCACCGAGGGAGGAGCCAATCAGCCCCAGCATTTT.

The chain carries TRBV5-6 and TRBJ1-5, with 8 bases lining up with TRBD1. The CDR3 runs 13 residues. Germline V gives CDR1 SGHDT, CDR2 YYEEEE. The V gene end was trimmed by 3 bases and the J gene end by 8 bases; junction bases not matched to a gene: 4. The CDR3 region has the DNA TGTGCCAGCAGCTATGACAGGGGCGAGCCCCAGCATTTT. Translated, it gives CASSYDRGEPQHF.

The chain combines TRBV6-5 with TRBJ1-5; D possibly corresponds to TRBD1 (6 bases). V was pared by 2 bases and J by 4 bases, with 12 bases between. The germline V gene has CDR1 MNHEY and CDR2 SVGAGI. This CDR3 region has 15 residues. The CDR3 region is CASSYGGQANQPQHF. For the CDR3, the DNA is TGTGCCAGCAGTTACGGGGGACAAGCAAATCAGCCCCAGCATTTT.

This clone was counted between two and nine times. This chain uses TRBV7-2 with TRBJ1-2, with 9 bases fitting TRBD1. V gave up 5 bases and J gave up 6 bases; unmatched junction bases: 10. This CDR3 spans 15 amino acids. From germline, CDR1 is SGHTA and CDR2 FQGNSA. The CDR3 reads CASSTTDRGIHGYTF. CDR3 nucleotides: TGTGCCAGCAGCACCACTGACAGGGGGATACATGGCTACACCTTC.

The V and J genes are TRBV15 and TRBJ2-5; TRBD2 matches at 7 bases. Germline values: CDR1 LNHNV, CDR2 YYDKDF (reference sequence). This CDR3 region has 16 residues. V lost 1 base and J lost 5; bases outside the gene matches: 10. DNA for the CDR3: TGTGCCACCAGCAGAGGTGCCAGCGGGGTGGTGGAGACCCAGTACTTC. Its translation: CATSRGASGVVETQYF.

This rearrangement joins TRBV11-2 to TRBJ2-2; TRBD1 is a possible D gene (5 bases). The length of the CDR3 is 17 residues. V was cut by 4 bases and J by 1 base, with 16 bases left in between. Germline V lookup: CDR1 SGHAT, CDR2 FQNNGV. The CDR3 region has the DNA TGTGCCAGCAGCTCAGGCTCGGGCGGACAGAACACCGGGGAGCTGTTTTTT. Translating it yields CASSSGSGGQNTGELFF.

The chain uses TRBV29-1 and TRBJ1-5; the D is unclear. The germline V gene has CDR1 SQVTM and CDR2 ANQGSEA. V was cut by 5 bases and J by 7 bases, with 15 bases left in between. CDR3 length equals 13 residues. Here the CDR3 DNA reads TGCAGCGTTCACCAGGTTACGGGCCAGCCCCAGCATTTT. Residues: CSVHQVTGQPQHF.

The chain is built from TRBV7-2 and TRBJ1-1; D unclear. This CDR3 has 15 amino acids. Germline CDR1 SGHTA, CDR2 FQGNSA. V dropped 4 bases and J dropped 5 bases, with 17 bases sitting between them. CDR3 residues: CASSSLDALGTEAFF. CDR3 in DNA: TGTGCCAGCAGCTCTCTGGACGCTCTGGGTACTGAAGCTTTCTTT.

CDR3 DNA sequence: TGTGCCAGCAGCTCCTTTAACGGCTATGGCTACACCTTC. Its protein is CASSSFNGYGYTF. The V gene is TRBV5-4, the J gene TRBJ1-2; D gene unclear. The V gene lost 3 bases and the J gene lost 4 bases, with 10 bases spanning the gap. This CDR3 region has 13 residues. Germline V gene lookup returns CDR1 SGHNT and CDR2 YYREEE (reference sequence). Using reference TRBV5-4 and TRBJ1-2 for the parts outside the CDR3, the full variable domain is ETGVTQSPTHLIKTRGQQVTLRCSSQSGHNTVSWYQQALGQGPQFIFQYYREEENGRGNFPPRFSGLQFPNYSSELNVNALELDDSALYLCASSSFNGYGYTFGSGTRLTVV.

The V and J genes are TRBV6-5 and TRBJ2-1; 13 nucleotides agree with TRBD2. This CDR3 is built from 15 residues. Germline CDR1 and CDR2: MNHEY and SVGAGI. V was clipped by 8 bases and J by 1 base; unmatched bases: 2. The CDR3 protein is CASGTSGESYNEQFF. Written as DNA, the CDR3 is TGTGCCAGCGGGACTAGCGGGGAGTCCTACAATGAGCAGTTCTTC.

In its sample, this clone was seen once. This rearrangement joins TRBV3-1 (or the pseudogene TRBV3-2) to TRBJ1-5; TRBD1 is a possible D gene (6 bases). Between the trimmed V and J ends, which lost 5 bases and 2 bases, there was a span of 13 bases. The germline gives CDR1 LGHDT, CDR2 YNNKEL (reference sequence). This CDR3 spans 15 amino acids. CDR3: CASSGGLGGNQPQHF. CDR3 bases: TGTGCCAGCAGCGGGGGGCTGGGCGGCAATCAGCCCCAGCATTTT.

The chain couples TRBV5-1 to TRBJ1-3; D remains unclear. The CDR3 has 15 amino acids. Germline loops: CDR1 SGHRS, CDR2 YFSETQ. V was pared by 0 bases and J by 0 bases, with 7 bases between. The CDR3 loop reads CASSLADSSGNTIYF. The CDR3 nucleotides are TGCGCCAGCAGCTTGGCCGATAGCTCTGGAAACACCATATATTTT.

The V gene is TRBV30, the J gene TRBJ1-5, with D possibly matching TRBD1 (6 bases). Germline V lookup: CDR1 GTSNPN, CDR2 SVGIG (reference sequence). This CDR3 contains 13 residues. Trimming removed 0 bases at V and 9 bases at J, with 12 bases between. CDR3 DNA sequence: TGTGCCTGGAGTGTAGACAGGACTACGCCCCAGCATTTT. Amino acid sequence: CAWSVDRTTPQHF.

The CDR3 reads CASSQDRRLGLFF. In DNA, the CDR3 is TGCGCCAGCAGCCAAGATCGACGATTAGGACTGTTTTTT. This chain links TRBV4-1 with TRBJ1-4; D not resolved. Germline CDR1 MGHRA, CDR2 YSYEKL. Trimming took off 0 bases at V and 13 bases at J, with 12 bases between the two ends. There are 13 residues in the CDR3.

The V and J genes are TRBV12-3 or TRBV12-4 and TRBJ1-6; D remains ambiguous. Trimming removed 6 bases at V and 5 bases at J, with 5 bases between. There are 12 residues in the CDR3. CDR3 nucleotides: TGTGCCAGCAGCGGCAATAATTCACCCCTCCACTTT. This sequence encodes CASSGNNSPLHF.

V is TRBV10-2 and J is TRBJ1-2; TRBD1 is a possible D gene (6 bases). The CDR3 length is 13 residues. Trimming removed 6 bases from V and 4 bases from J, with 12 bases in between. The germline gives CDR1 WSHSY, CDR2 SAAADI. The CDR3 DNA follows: TGCGCCAGCAGGGAAGACAGGTCCTATGGCTACACCTTC. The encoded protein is CASREDRSYGYTF.

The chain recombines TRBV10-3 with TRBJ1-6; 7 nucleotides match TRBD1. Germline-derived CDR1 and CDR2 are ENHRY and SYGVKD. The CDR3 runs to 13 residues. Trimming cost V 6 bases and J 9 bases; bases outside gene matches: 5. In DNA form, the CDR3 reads TGTGCCATCAGACCGGGACAGCTTTCACCCCTCCACTTT. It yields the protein CAIRPGQLSPLHF.

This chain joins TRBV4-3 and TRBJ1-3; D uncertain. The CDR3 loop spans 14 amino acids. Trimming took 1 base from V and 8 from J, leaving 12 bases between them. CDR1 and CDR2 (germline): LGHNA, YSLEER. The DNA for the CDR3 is TGCGCCAGCAGCCAAGTTCCCACAAGTCACACCATATATTTT. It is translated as CASSQVPTSHTIYF.

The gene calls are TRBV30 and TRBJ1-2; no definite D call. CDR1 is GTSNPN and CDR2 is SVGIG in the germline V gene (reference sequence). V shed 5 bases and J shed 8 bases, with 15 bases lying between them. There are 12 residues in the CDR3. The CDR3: CAWGIVNSGYTF. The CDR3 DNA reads TGTGCCTGGGGCATAGTCAACAGCGGCTACACCTTC.

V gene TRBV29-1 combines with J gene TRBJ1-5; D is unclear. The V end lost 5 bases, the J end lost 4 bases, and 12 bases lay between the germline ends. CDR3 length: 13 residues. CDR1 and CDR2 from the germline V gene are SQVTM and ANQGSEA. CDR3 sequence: CSVSDGVNQPQHF. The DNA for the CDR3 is TGCAGCGTTTCCGACGGAGTGAATCAGCCCCAGCATTTT.

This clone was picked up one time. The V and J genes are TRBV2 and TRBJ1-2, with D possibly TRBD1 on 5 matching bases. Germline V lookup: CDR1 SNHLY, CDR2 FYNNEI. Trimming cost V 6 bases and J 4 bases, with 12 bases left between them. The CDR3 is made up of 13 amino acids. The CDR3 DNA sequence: TGTGCCAGCAGCACGGTAGGGGTCTATGGCTACACCTTC. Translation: CASSTVGVYGYTF.

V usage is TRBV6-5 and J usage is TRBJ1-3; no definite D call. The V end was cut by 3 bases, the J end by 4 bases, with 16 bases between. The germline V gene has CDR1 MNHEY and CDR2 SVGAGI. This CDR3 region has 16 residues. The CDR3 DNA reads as TGTGCCAGCAGTTATGGAATTGGGTTGAAAGGAAACACCATATATTTT. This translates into CASSYGIGLKGNTIYF.